This paragraph covers one T cell receptor beta chain sequence. What it binds is unknown. This table comes from immunoSEQ multiplex PCR, and its TCRdb copy is limited to in-frame clones, with some not included. The profile shows more than 90,000 clones, around 90% of them singletons. Germline lookup yields CDR1 KGHSH and CDR2 LQKENI. Trimming cost V 0 bases and J 5 bases, with 10 bases left between them. There are 14 residues in the CDR3. The sample originates from a study of identifying expanded T cells in peripheral blood. Study outcomes and limitations: Roughly two-week clone count variance significantly increased as total template count grew. About 1.2 clones differed between technical replicates, versus approximately 16 and 20 over time.

Sequencing was performed on blood. The TCR was taken from a person aged 18-69 years in good health. The chain couples TRBV18 to TRBJ2-5; no firm D call. DNA of the CDR3: TGTGCCAGCTCACCACCCGCGTACCGGGAGACCCAGTACTTC. Translation gives CASSPPAYRETQYF.